This is a list of T cell receptor beta chains from one sample in a study of graft-versus-host responses after intestinal transplantation. The assay was immunoSEQ multiplex PCR, and TCRdb's table has in-frame clones only and misses some. The table records about 25,000 clones, 80% to 90% of them present only once. Sequences were derived from PBMCs, sampled roughly 69 weeks after intestinal transplant. The receptors stem from a human patient who received an intestinal transplant, so some T cells may come from the graft donor. CDR3s include the opening cysteine and the closing phenylalanine or tryptophan. Each record gives: V gene, J gene, D gene, clone size, CDR3 DNA, CDR3 protein. D genes are given only for firm matches. Clone size is shown for a subset of rows, as once, few, many or a class of expanded clone.

TRBV6-5	TRBJ1-4	NA	NA	TGTGCCAGCACCCCGGGGAGAGGATTAGGTGAAAAACTGTTTTTT	CASTPGRGLGEKLFF
TRBV28	TRBJ2-5	TRBD1	NA	TGTGCCAGCAGTTGGGAGTGGACAGGGGAGGCCCAGACCCAGTACTTC	CASSWEWTGEAQTQYF
TRBV27	TRBJ2-3	NA	few	TGTGCCAGCCGCCGGAGCGGAGGCGTTGCAGATACGCAGTATTTT	CASRRSGGVADTQYF
TRBV7-9	TRBJ2-7	TRBD1	once	TGTGCCAGCAGCTTTCCGGACAGGGACTACGAGCAGTACTTC	CASSFPDRDYEQYF
TRBV30	TRBJ2-7	NA	NA	TGTGCCTGGCTGCCCGACAACTCCTACGAGCAGTACTTC	CAWLPDNSYEQYF
TRBV7-9	TRBJ1-2	NA	few	TGTGCCAGCAGCCGACAGGAACGCTATGGCTACACCTTC	CASSRQERYGYTF
TRBV6-6	TRBJ2-7	NA	NA	TGTGCCAGCAGTTATAGATCCTACGAGCAGTACTTC	CASSYRSYEQYF
TRBV7-9	TRBJ2-7	NA	NA	TGTGCCAGCAGCTTAGAGCCAGGGAAGAGCGGCTACGAGCAGTACTTC	CASSLEPGKSGYEQYF
TRBV4-1	TRBJ1-5	NA	NA	TGCGCCAGCAGCCAAGTGCCCCCCCGCAGTAGCAATCAGCCCCAGCATTTT	CASSQVPPRSSNQPQHF
TRBV15	TRBJ1-4	NA	NA	TGTGCCACCAGCAGTTCGGGGTCGCGCGAAAAACTGTTTTTT	CATSSSGSREKLFF
TRBV11-2	TRBJ2-7	TRBD2	NA	TGTGCCAGCAGCCCCACCTCGGGGGGGCGGATTGGTTCCTACGAGCAGTACTTC	CASSPTSGGRIGSYEQYF
TRBV11-3	TRBJ1-1	NA	NA	TGTGCCAGCAGCTTATTTATGAACACTGAAGCTTTCTTT	CASSLFMNTEAFF
TRBV28	TRBJ2-1	NA	NA	TGTGCCAGCACCCTCGGTGGTAATGAGCAGTTCTTC	CASTLGGNEQFF
TRBV5-5	TRBJ2-1	TRBD1	NA	TGTGCCAGCAGCCGTATGACAGGGGGCGGCAATGAGCAGTTCTTC	CASSRMTGGGNEQFF
TRBV6-1	TRBJ1-2	TRBD1	few	TGTGCCAGCAGTGACGGGACAGGGGTGTTCTATGGCTACACCTTC	CASSDGTGVFYGYTF
TRBV6-5	TRBJ2-7	TRBD2	few	TGTGCCAGCAGTTACTCGCTAGCGGATTCCTACGAGCAGTACTTC	CASSYSLADSYEQYF
TRBV7-9	TRBJ1-5	TRBD1	NA	TGTGCCAGCAGCTTAGGATGGGGACAGCTAAATCAGCCCCAGCATTTT	CASSLGWGQLNQPQHF
TRBV18	TRBJ1-2	NA	NA	TGTGCCAGCTCAGGAGACAGGTCCTATGGCTACACCTTC	CASSGDRSYGYTF
TRBV7-3	TRBJ2-6	NA	once	TGTGCCAGCAGCTTCCGACAGGTTGACATCTGTGGGGCCAACGTCCTGACTTTC	CASSFRQVDICGANVLTF
TRBV7-6	TRBJ2-3	NA	NA	TGTGCCAGCAGCTTACTTCTGGCGGACACAGATACGCAGTATTTT	CASSLLLADTDTQYF
TRBV9	TRBJ2-1	TRBD1	NA	TGTGCCAGCAGCGTAAGGGACAGGGAATACAATGAGCAGTTCTTC	CASSVRDREYNEQFF
TRBV18	TRBJ2-7	TRBD1	NA	TGTGCCAGCTCACCTGGGACAGTGTGGTACGAGCAGTACTTC	CASSPGTVWYEQYF
TRBV7-4	TRBJ1-1	NA	NA	TGTGCCAGCAGCTTAGCGTTTGGAAACGGCCGACCTTTCTTT	CASSLAFGNGRPFF
TRBV11-2	TRBJ2-7	NA	NA	TGTGCCAGCAGCTTCCAGGGGGGAGGGCCCTACGAGCAGTACTTC	CASSFQGGGPYEQYF
TRBV2	TRBJ2-1	NA	NA	TGTGCCAGCAGTGGAGGGCGGGGCCCCTACAATGAGCAGTTCTTC	CASSGGRGPYNEQFF
TRBV11-2	TRBJ1-6	NA	NA	TGTGCCAGCAGCTTATCCGACCTAGTCTATAATTCACCCCTCCACTTT	CASSLSDLVYNSPLHF
TRBV6-1	TRBJ2-5	TRBD1	NA	TGTGCCAGCAGCCAAAACAGGGGAGAAGGGGAGACCCAGTACTTC	CASSQNRGEGETQYF
TRBV13	TRBJ2-1	NA	NA	TGTGCCAGCAGCTTAGAAGGTGAGCAGTTCTTC	CASSLEGEQFF
TRBV2	TRBJ1-4	NA	NA	TGTGCCAGCAGGGCACAGGGCCTTAATGAAAAACTGTTTTTT	CASRAQGLNEKLFF
TRBV9	TRBJ1-3	NA	NA	TGTGCCAGCAGCCCCGGGGGCTTTGAAGGAAACACCATATATTTT	CASSPGGFEGNTIYF
TRBV30	TRBJ1-5	TRBD1	NA	TGTGCCTGGAGTGTGGACAGGTGGGGTCAGCCCCAGCATTTT	CAWSVDRWGQPQHF
TRBV6-5	TRBJ2-2	NA	NA	TGTGCCACCCAAGGGGGGAGAGCCGGGGAGCTGTTTTTT	CATQGGRAGELFF
TRBV11-2	TRBJ2-7	TRBD1	NA	TGTGCCAGCAGCTTTATATTCCGGGACAGTTCCTACGAGCAGTACTTC	CASSFIFRDSSYEQYF
TRBV4-1	TRBJ1-5	NA	NA	TGCGCCAGCAGCCAAGATCCGGCTCCCCGGGGCAATCAGCCCCAGCATTTT	CASSQDPAPRGNQPQHF
TRBV5-6	TRBJ1-1	TRBD1	NA	TGTGCCAGCAGCTTAATAGACAGGGAGAACACTGAAGCTTTCTTT	CASSLIDRENTEAFF
TRBV9	TRBJ1-1	NA	NA	TGTGCCAGCAGCCTTTCCGGGACCTCCAACACTGAAGCTTTCTTT	CASSLSGTSNTEAFF
TRBV6-1	TRBJ1-4	TRBD1	NA	TGTGCCAGCAGAGAGACAGGGGATACTAATGAAAAACTGTTTTTT	CASRETGDTNEKLFF
TRBV5-4	TRBJ1-6	TRBD1	once	TGTGCCAGCAGCTTCGAGACAGGGGGTTCACCCCTCCACTTT	CASSFETGGSPLHF
TRBV2	TRBJ2-5	NA	NA	TGTGCCAGCAGCCCGGCGGGACAGTTATACCAAGAGACCCAGTACTTC	CASSPAGQLYQETQYF
TRBV15	TRBJ2-7	NA	few	TGTGCCACCAGCAGAGCGACAGGTTACGAGCAGTACTTC	CATSRATGYEQYF
TRBV7-3	TRBJ2-2	NA	NA	TGTGCCAGCAGCTCTCAGGCCGTCAACACCGGGGAGCTGTTTTTT	CASSSQAVNTGELFF
TRBV9	TRBJ2-7	NA	NA	TGTGCCAGCAGCGTAGGAGGGGACACCTCCTACGAGCAGTACTTC	CASSVGGDTSYEQYF
TRBV6-6	TRBJ1-1	NA	NA	TGTGCCAGCAGTTCGGTCCGGTGGGACACTGAAGCTTTCTTT	CASSSVRWDTEAFF
TRBV6-5	TRBJ2-7	NA	few	TGTGCCAGCAGTTACGGGCGGGGCAGGTGGGACGAGCAGTACTTC	CASSYGRGRWDEQYF
TRBV6-6	TRBJ1-5	NA	NA	TGTGCCAGCTCCGGGCAGCGCAATCAGCCCCAGCATTTT	CASSGQRNQPQHF
TRBV2	TRBJ2-5	TRBD2	once	TGTGCCATTCCGGGACTAGCGGGAGGGGAAGAGACCCAGTACTTC	CAIPGLAGGEETQYF
TRBV25-1	TRBJ2-5	NA	NA	TGTGCCAGCACCCTAGGGACGGGTTCGTACCAAGAGACCCAGTACTTC	CASTLGTGSYQETQYF
TRBV7-8	TRBJ2-7	NA	NA	TGTGCCAGCAGCTTAGGGGTACATAGCGGCAGCTACGAGCAGTACTTC	CASSLGVHSGSYEQYF
TRBV7-2	TRBJ2-6	TRBD1	NA	TGTGCCAGCAGCTCCTACCCCAGGGACAGCCCATCTGGGGCCAACGTCCTGACTTTC	CASSSYPRDSPSGANVLTF
TRBV2	TRBJ1-6	NA	NA	TGTGCCAGCAAAGGGTGGGATAATTCACCCCTCCACTTT	CASKGWDNSPLHF
TRBV2	TRBJ1-1	NA	few	TGTGCCTCGGCGAGGGAGGTGACAGCTTTCTTT	CASAREVTAFF
TRBV6-5	TRBJ2-7	TRBD2	NA	TGTGCCAGCAGTAAGTCGGCTAGCGGGAGCTACGAGCAGTACTTC	CASSKSASGSYEQYF
TRBV5-1	TRBJ2-3	NA	NA	TGCGCCAGCAGCCTTCCCAGAGATACGCAGTATTTT	CASSLPRDTQYF
TRBV10-3	TRBJ2-7	TRBD2	NA	TGTGCCATCAGTGAAGGGGGGACTAGCGGCTCCTACGAGCAGTACTTC	CAISEGGTSGSYEQYF
TRBV2	TRBJ2-7	TRBD2	NA	TGTGCCAGCATTCCTAGCGGTGGGCCGAGGTCCTACGAGCAGTACTTC	CASIPSGGPRSYEQYF